The entry below gives a single T cell receptor (beta chain) sequence along with its context. As yet, its antigen is unknown. TCRdb independently ran MiXCR on the 5' RACE reads; one entry per CDR3 protein. In the table there are 50,000 to 60,000 distinct CDR3 sequences, under 25% of which are singletons. Whole-study findings and limits: Tumor Tregs overlapped most with tumor, then blood, naive CD4+ cells.

This CDR3 region has 14 residues. The V gene end was trimmed by 7 bases and the J gene end by 3 bases; junction bases not matched to a gene: 9. Germline assignment: CDR1 SGHRS and CDR2 YFSETQ. Cells sorted as Tregs were CD4+, CD25+ and CD127-/low. The specimen was tumor-infiltrating Tregs sorted from the breast tumor. This rearrangement joins TRBV5-1 to TRBJ2-7, with TRBD2 matching over 8 bases. This TCR derives from a female donor with breast cancer. CDR3 sequence (DNA): TGCGCCAGCGCCCGGGGGGGAGAGGTCTACGAGCAGTACTTC. Translation: CASARGGEVYEQYF.